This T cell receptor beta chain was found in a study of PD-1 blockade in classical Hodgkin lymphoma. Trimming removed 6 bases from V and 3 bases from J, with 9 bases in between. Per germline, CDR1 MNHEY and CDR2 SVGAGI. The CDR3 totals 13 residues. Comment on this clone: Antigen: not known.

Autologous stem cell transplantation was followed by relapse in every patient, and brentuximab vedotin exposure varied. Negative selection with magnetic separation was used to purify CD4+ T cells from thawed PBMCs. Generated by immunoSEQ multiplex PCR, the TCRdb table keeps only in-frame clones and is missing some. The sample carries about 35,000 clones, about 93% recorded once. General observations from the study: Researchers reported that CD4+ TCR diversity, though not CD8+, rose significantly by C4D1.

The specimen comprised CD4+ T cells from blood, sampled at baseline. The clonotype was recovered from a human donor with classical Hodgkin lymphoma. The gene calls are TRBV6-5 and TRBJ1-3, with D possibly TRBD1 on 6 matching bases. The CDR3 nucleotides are TGTGCCAGCAGCCCGGGACATGGAAACACCATATATTTT. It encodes CASSPGHGNTIYF.